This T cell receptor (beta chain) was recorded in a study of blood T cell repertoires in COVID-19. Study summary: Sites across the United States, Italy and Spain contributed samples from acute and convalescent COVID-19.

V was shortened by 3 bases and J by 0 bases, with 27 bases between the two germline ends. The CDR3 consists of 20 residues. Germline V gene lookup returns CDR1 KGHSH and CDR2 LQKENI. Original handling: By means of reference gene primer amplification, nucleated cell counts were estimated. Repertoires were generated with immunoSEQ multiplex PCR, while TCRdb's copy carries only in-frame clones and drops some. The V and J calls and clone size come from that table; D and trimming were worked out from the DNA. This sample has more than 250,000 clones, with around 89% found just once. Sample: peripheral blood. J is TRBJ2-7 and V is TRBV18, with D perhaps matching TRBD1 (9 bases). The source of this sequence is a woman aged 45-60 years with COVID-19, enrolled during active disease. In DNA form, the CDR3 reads TGTGCCAGCTCACCGCGGACAGGGGCGAACTCCGGGACTAGCTCCTACGAGCAGTACTTC. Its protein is CASSPRTGANSGTSSYEQYF.